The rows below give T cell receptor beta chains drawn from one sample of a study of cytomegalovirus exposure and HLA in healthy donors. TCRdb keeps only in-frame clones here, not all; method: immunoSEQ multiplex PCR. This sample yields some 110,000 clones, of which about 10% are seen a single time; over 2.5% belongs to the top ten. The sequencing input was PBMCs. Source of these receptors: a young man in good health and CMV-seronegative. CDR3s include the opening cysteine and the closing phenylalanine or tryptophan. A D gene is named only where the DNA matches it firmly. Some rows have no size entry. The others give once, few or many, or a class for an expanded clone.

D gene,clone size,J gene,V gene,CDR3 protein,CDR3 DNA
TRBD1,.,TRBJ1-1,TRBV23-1,CASSQTLDREADTEAFF,TGCGCCAGCAGTCAAACCCTGGACAGGGAAGCGGACACTGAAGCTTTCTTT
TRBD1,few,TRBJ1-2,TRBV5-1,CASSSASWTGIFDGYTF,TGCGCCAGCAGCTCGGCCTCATGGACAGGGATATTCGATGGCTACACCTTC
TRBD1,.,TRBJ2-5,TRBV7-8,CASSNRTGQETQYF,TGTGCCAGCAGCAACCGGACAGGGCAAGAGACCCAGTACTTC
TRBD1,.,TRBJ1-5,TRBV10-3,CAISVGDRDQPQHF,TGTGCCATCAGCGTCGGGGACAGGGATCAGCCCCAGCATTTT
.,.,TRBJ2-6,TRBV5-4,CASSLRQDSGANVLTF,TGTGCCAGCAGTCTTAGACAAGACTCTGGGGCCAACGTCCTGACTTTC
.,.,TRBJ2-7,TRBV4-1,CASSQVLDRNSYEQYF,TGCGCCAGCAGCCAAGTATTGGACAGAAATTCCTACGAGCAGTACTTC
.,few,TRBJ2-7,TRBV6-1,CASSVAGQFYEQYF,TGTGCCAGCAGTGTCGCGGGACAGTTCTACGAGCAGTACTTC
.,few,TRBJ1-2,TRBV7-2,CASSLSEELLNGYTF,TGTGCCAGCAGCTTAAGCGAGGAGTTATTGAATGGCTACACCTTC
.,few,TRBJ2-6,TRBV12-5,CASGLVRLQGSSGANVLTF,TGTGCTAGTGGTTTGGTAAGGCTACAGGGAAGCTCTGGGGCCAACGTCCTGACTTTC
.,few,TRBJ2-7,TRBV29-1,CSVEEGGREQYF,TGCAGCGTTGAAGAAGGGGGTCGCGAGCAGTACTTC
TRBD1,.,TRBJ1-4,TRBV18,CASSGTGSNEKLFF,TGTGCCAGCTCGGGGACAGGGTCTAATGAAAAACTGTTTTTT
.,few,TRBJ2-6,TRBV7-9,CASSLGGAGANVLTF,TGTGCCAGCAGCTTAGGAGGTGCTGGGGCCAACGTCCTGACTTTC
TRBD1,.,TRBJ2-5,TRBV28,CASSPPGTGEETQYF,TGTGCCAGCAGTCCCCCCGGGACAGGGGAAGAGACCCAGTACTTC
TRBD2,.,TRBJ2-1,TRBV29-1,CSVGLAGGPNEQFF,TGCAGCGTAGGTCTAGCGGGAGGGCCCAATGAGCAGTTCTTC
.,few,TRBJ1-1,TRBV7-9,CASSLNPGPNTEAFF,TGTGCCAGCAGCTTAAATCCCGGTCCGAACACTGAAGCTTTCTTT
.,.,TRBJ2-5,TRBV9,CASSVDSEPVSQYF,TGTGCCAGCAGCGTAGATAGCGAGCCGGTGTCCCAGTACTTC
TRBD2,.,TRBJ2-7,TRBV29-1,CSVTFSGRSYEQYF,TGCAGCGTTACGTTTAGCGGGCGGTCCTACGAGCAGTACTTC
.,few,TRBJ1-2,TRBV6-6,CARAPGGRGYGYTF,TGTGCCAGGGCCCCCGGGGGGCGCGGCTATGGCTACACCTTC
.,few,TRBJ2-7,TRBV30,CAWGLARPREQYF,TGTGCCTGGGGGCTAGCGCGGCCTCGCGAGCAGTACTTC
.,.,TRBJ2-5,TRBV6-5,CASTNGGRETQYF,TGTGCCAGCACCAATGGAGGCAGGGAGACCCAGTACTTC
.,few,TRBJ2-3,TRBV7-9,CASSLAPKTKREDTQYF,TGTGCCAGCAGCTTAGCCCCGAAAACGAAACGAGAAGATACGCAGTATTTT
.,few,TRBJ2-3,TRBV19,CASSVGLEDTQYF,TGTGCCAGTAGTGTAGGCCTAGAGGATACGCAGTATTTT
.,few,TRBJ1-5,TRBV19,CASSPGLSLPQHF,TGTGCCAGTAGCCCAGGGCTATCATTGCCCCAGCATTTT
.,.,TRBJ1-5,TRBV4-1,CASSQVTAGQPQHF,TGCGCCAGCAGCCAAGTAACTGCGGGTCAGCCCCAGCATTTT
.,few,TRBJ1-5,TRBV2,CASSRGFSQPQHF,TGTGCCAGCAGTAGGGGTTTTTCTCAGCCCCAGCATTTT
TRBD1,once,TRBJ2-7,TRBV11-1,CASSTGQTAFF,TGTGCCAGCAGCACGGGACAGACGGCGTTTTTC
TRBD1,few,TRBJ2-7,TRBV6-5,CASSDRDRGYEQYF,TGTGCCAGCAGTGACCGGGACAGGGGCTACGAGCAGTACTTC
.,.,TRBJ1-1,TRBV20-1,CSASRGTEAFF,TGCAGTGCTAGTCGCGGCACTGAAGCTTTCTTT
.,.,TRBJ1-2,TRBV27,CASSRRQDAGGYTF,TGTGCCAGCAGTCGCAGACAGGACGCAGGTGGCTACACCTTC
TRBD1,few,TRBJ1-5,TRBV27,CASKIGQGNQPQHF,TGTGCCAGCAAGATTGGACAGGGGAATCAGCCCCAGCATTTT
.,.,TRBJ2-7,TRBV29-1,CSVESWAQSSYEQYF,TGCAGCGTTGAAAGTTGGGCCCAGAGCTCCTACGAGCAGTACTTC
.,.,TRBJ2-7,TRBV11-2,CASSLGGPLSGFSYEQYF,TGTGCCAGCAGCTTAGGGGGCCCCCTTAGCGGTTTCTCCTACGAGCAGTACTTC
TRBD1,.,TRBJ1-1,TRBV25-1,CASSDHLDRGEAFF,TGTGCCAGCAGTGACCACCTCGACAGGGGTGAAGCTTTCTTT
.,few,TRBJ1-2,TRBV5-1,CASSLDRDDYGYTF,TGCGCCAGCAGCTTGGACAGGGATGACTATGGCTACACCTTC
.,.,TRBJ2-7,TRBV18,CASSPPAGFEQYF,TGTGCCAGCTCACCTCCGGCGGGATTCGAGCAGTACTTC
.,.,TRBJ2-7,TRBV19,CASSSTGLLYEQYF,TGTGCCAGTAGCTCCACGGGACTCCTCTACGAGCAGTACTTC
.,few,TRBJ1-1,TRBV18,CASSLEVTEAFF,TGTGCCAGCTCACTGGAGGTCACTGAAGCTTTCTTT
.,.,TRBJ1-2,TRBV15,CATSGRPGIYGYTF,TGTGCCACCAGCGGCCGCCCGGGGATCTATGGCTACACCTTC
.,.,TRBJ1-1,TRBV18,CASSPPGAGPGTEAFF,TGTGCCAGCTCACCACCTGGCGCGGGGCCGGGCACTGAAGCTTTCTTT
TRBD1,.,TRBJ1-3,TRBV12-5,CASDRQGLGNTIYF,TGTGCTAGTGACAGACAGGGGTTAGGAAACACCATATATTTT
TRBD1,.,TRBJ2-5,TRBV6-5,CASSYWDRTQETQYF,TGTGCCAGCAGTTACTGGGACAGGACCCAAGAGACCCAGTACTTC
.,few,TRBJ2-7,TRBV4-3,CASSQDLVQGEQYF,TGCGCCAGCAGCCAAGATCTGGTACAGGGCGAGCAGTACTTC